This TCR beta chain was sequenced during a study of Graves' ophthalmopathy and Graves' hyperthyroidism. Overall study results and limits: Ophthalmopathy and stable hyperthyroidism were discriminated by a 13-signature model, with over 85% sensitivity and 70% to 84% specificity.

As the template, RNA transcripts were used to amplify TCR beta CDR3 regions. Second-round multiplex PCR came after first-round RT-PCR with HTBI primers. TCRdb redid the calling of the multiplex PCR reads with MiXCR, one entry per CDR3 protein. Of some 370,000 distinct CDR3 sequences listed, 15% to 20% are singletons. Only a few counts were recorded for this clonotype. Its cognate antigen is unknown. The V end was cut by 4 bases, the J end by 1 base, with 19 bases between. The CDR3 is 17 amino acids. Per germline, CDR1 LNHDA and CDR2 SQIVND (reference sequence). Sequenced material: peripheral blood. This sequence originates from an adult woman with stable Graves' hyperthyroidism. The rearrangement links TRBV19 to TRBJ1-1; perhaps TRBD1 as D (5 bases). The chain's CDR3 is CASSRVVLGQRNTEAFF. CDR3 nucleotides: TGTGCCAGTAGTAGGGTGGTTTTGGGGCAGAGGAACACTGAAGCTTTCTTT.